A single sample is the source of the 15 T cell receptor beta chains below, sequenced in a study of blood T cell repertoires in COVID-19. This table comes from immunoSEQ multiplex PCR, and its TCRdb copy is limited to in-frame clones, with some not included. The data contain about 200,000 clones, approximately 80% of them seen just once; the ten biggest clones take up approximately 9%. The source material was PBMCs or T cells enriched from blood (not recorded which). Receptors originate from a woman in her fifties or sixties with acute COVID-19.

This chain links TRBV5-6 with TRBJ1-2; D is unclear. V shed 4 bases and J shed 3 bases, with 16 bases lying between them. CDR3 length: 15 residues. The V gene's germline CDR1 is SGHDT and CDR2 YYEEEE. The DNA of the CDR3 is TGTGCCAGCAGCGAGGAGCGGTGGCCGGACTATGGCTACACCTTC. Translation: CASSEERWPDYGYTF.

V gene TRBV4-1 combines with J gene TRBJ2-2; TRBD1 matches 7 bases. The CDR3 loop spans 15 amino acids. Germline values: CDR1 MGHRA, CDR2 YSYEKL. The trim removed 4 bases at V and 5 bases at J, leaving 7 bases unmatched. The CDR3 loop reads CASSLGTAKTGELFF. Here the CDR3 DNA reads TGCGCCAGCAGCCTGGGGACAGCAAAAACCGGGGAGCTGTTTTTT.

This chain uses TRBV12-5 with TRBJ2-2; 8 bases agree with TRBD1. The CDR3 has 17 residues. V was clipped by 2 bases and J by 5 bases; unmatched bases: 10. CDR1 and CDR2 from the germline V gene are LGHNT and FRNRAP. The CDR3 here is CASGLPLDRARTGELFF. CDR3 bases: TGTGCTAGTGGTTTGCCCCTGGACAGGGCTAGAACCGGGGAGCTGTTTTTT.

This chain uses TRBV11-2 with TRBJ2-1, with D possibly being TRBD2 (6 bases). With 0 bases removed from V and 8 bases from J, the gap between germline ends came to 14 bases. The CDR3 contains 15 residues. Germline V gives CDR1 SGHAT, CDR2 FQNNGV. CDR3 nucleotides: TGTGCCAGCAGCTTAGAAAGGCTAGCGAGGGATGAGCAGTTCTTC. It is translated as CASSLERLARDEQFF.

The chain joins TRBV7-3 to TRBJ2-1; tentatively, D is TRBD1 (6 bases). V lost 2 bases and J 4 bases, leaving 15 bases between the germline ends. Germline assignment: CDR1 SGHTA and CDR2 FQGTGA. The CDR3 totals 16 residues. The CDR3 DNA reads as TGTGCCAGCAGCTTATCAGGGGATCCAATATACAATGAGCAGTTCTTC. Amino acids: CASSLSGDPIYNEQFF.

The rearrangement joins TRBV5-4 to TRBJ2-3; 10 positions match TRBD2. After removal of 1 base from V and 1 base from J, the junction contained 3 bases not matched to a gene. CDR3 length: 16 amino acids. Per germline, CDR1 SGHNT and CDR2 YYREEE (reference sequence). The CDR3 sequence: CASSLPLAGGTDTQYF. CDR3 nucleotides: TGTGCCAGCAGCTTGCCTCTAGCGGGAGGCACAGATACGCAGTATTTT.

The chain joins TRBV3-1 (or the pseudogene TRBV3-2) to TRBJ1-3; 7 bases map to TRBD1. Trimming removed 4 bases from V and 4 bases from J; junction bases left unmatched: 4. Germline-derived CDR1 and CDR2 are LGHDT and YNNKEL (reference sequence). CDR3 length: 14 residues. CDR3 DNA sequence: TGTGCCAGCAGCCTCGACAGGGTCGGAAACACCATATATTTT. Amino acids: CASSLDRVGNTIYF.

The V gene is TRBV5-1, the J gene TRBJ1-4; TRBD1 matches 8 bases. After removal of 4 bases from V and 4 bases from J, the junction contained 9 bases not matched to a gene. CDR3 length: 16 amino acids. The germline CDR1 and CDR2 sequences are SGHRS and YFSETQ. CDR3 region: CASSPRQTGDNEKLFF. In DNA, the CDR3 is TGCGCCAGCAGCCCCCGTCAGACAGGGGATAATGAAAAACTGTTTTTT. The full variable domain, in which reference TRBV5-1 and TRBJ1-4 provide the parts outside the CDR3, is KAGVTQTPRYLIKTRGQQVTLSCSPISGHRSVSWYQQTPGQGLQFLFEYFSETQRNKGNFPGRFSGRQFSNSRSEMNVSTLELGDSALYLCASSPRQTGDNEKLFFGSGTQLSVL.

The gene calls are TRBV27 and TRBJ2-1, with TRBD2 matching 10 bases. The CDR3 has 14 residues. Germline CDR1 is MNHEY and CDR2 is SMNVEV (reference sequence). The junction had 1 base not matched to a gene; V was cut back by 8 bases and J by 0 bases. This CDR3 is CASWTSGSYNEQFF. CDR3 DNA sequence: TGTGCCAGCTGGACTAGCGGCTCCTACAATGAGCAGTTCTTC.

CDR3 sequence reads: CASSDPGTLNTEAFF. In nucleotides, the CDR3 is TGTGCCAGCAGTGACCCCGGGACACTGAACACTGAAGCTTTCTTT. V and J are TRBV6-2 or TRBV6-3 and TRBJ1-1; tentative D call: TRBD1 (6 bases). The CDR3 sequence is 15 residues long. Trimming shortened V by 5 bases and J by 0 bases, and 13 bases separated the two germline ends. Germline CDR1 MNHEY, CDR2 SVGEGT.

The rearrangement joins TRBV6-2 or TRBV6-3 to TRBJ1-1; unclear D gene. The V gene's germline CDR1 is MNHEY and CDR2 SVGEGT. CDR3 length equals 12 residues. V lost 2 bases and J 8 bases, leaving 9 bases between the germline ends. The CDR3 loop reads CASSYPQAEAFF. The CDR3 DNA is TGTGCCAGCAGTTACCCCCAAGCGGAAGCTTTCTTT.

This chain connects TRBV28 to TRBJ2-7; TRBD2 matches at 11 bases. Trimming cost V 6 bases and J 2 bases; bases outside gene matches: 6. This CDR3 region has 15 residues. The germline V gene has CDR1 MDHEN and CDR2 SYDVKM. The CDR3 region has the DNA TGTGCCAGCAGACCTACTAGCGGGGGAGCCTACGAGCAGTACTTC. Its protein is CASRPTSGGAYEQYF. The entire variable domain, with the rest obtained from reference TRBV28 and TRBJ2-7, is as follows: DVKVTQSSRYLVKRTGEKVFLECVQDMDHENMFWYRQDPGLGLRLIYFSYDVKMKEKGDIPEGYSVSREKKERFSLILESASTNQTSMYLCASRPTSGGAYEQYFGPGTRLTVT.

The chain has TRBV19 and TRBJ2-1, with TRBD1 matching over 10 bases. The length of the CDR3 is 12 residues. Germline V gene data show CDR1 as LNHDA and CDR2 as SQIVND (reference sequence). J lost 11 bases, V lost 9 bases, and 7 bases had no gene match. The DNA for the CDR3 is TGTGCCAGCGGGGGACAGGGGTTAAAGCAGTTCTTC. Encoded protein: CASGGQGLKQFF.

The gene calls are TRBV30 and TRBJ2-3, with D possibly being TRBD1 (6 bases). The V and J ends lost 3 bases and 4 bases respectively, with 17 bases between them. The CDR3 covers 15 residues. The germline gives CDR1 GTSNPN, CDR2 SVGIG (reference sequence). CDR3: CAWSGQGSRADTQYF. CDR3 nucleotide sequence: TGTGCCTGGAGCGGTCAGGGGAGTAGGGCAGATACGCAGTATTTT.

This clone turned up a few times. The V gene is TRBV7-2, the J gene TRBJ2-7; a possible D gene is TRBD1 (5 bases). CDR1 and CDR2 (germline): SGHTA, FQGNSA. This CDR3 contains 14 residues. Deletions cut 5 bases from V and 0 bases from J, with 11 bases between. The CDR3 is CASSTGHSSYEQYF. CDR3 coding DNA: TGTGCCAGCAGCACAGGACACAGCTCCTACGAGCAGTACTTC.